These 5 T cell receptor beta chains came from one sample sequenced in a study of blood T cell repertoires in COVID-19. Produced via immunoSEQ multiplex PCR; TCRdb's table is partial and in-frame only. The top ten clones hold 1% to 1.5% of a sample with roughly 360,000 clones, about 89% of them seen once. The sample taken for sequencing was PBMCs or T cells enriched from blood (not recorded which). These TCRs come from a man aged 30 to 39 who had recovered from COVID-19.

This chain joins TRBV6-2 or TRBV6-3 and TRBJ2-7; a possible D gene is TRBD1 (6 bases). The germline CDR1 and CDR2 sequences are MNHEY and SVGEGT. The CDR3 length is 14 residues. V was clipped by 5 bases and J by 3 bases, with 14 bases between them. DNA for the CDR3: TGTGCCAGCAGTCTCCTACAGGGATACTACGAGCAGTACTTC. Translation gives CASSLLQGYYEQYF.

J is TRBJ1-1 and V is TRBV10-1, with a possible D match to TRBD1 (6 bases). Germline CDR1 WNHNN, CDR2 SYGVQD (reference sequence). The ends were cut back, 7 bases at V and 1 base at J, with 13 bases in the middle. The CDR3 sequence is 14 residues long. The CDR3 DNA reads TGCGCCAGCATCTTCCCGACAGGGAACACTGAAGCTTTCTTT. Protein sequence: CASIFPTGNTEAFF.

This clone was seen only a few times. Other DNA sequences within the sample encode an identical CDR3. The rearrangement links TRBV10-3 to TRBJ2-3; 8 bases map to TRBD2. Germline V lookup: CDR1 ENHRY, CDR2 SYGVKD. The V and J ends lost 10 bases and 2 bases, in that order; junction bases with no gene match: 5. The CDR3 has 13 amino acids. This CDR3 reads CATGGGLTDTQYF. The CDR3, as DNA: TGTGCCACGGGCGGGGGGCTCACAGATACGCAGTATTTT.

The V gene is TRBV5-1, the J gene TRBJ1-5; unclear D gene. The CDR3 runs to 15 residues. Germline V gives CDR1 SGHRS, CDR2 YFSETQ. V shed 0 bases and J shed 2 bases, with 9 bases lying between them. In DNA, the CDR3 is TGCGCCAGCAGCTTGGGTGCGGGAGGCAATCAGCCCCAGCATTTT. It is translated as CASSLGAGGNQPQHF.

The chain is built from TRBV30 and TRBJ1-5; D gene unclear. CDR1 is GTSNPN, CDR2 SVGIG, per germline (reference sequence). Between the trimmed V and J ends, which lost 2 bases and 2 bases, there was a span of 7 bases. The CDR3 totals 13 residues. CDR3 nucleotides: TGTGCCTGGAGTCGAAGCGGCAATCAGCCCCAGCATTTT. Translation: CAWSRSGNQPQHF.